The 14 T cell receptor beta chains below all came from one sample that was sequenced in a study of T cell responses to AZD1222 COVID-19 vaccine. Profiled with immunoSEQ multiplex PCR; TCRdb holds only in-frame clones, not every one. The table lists roughly 150,000 clones, about nine tenths of them singletons. The specimen was peripheral blood, collected on day 0 of AZD1222 vaccination. The source is an adult in good health.

The V gene is TRBV10-3, the J gene TRBJ1-1; D not resolved. CDR1 ENHRY and CDR2 SYGVKD come from the germline V gene. The V and J ends lost 5 bases and 0 bases respectively, with 13 bases between them. This CDR3 contains 15 residues. The CDR3 spells CAISPRRGMNTEAFF. In DNA form, the CDR3 reads TGTGCCATCAGTCCCCGGAGAGGGATGAACACTGAAGCTTTCTTT.

The chain links TRBV6-2 or TRBV6-3 to TRBJ2-3, with 7 bases matching TRBD2. V was clipped by 4 bases and J by 2 bases; unmatched bases: 6. The CDR3 loop spans 15 amino acids. Germline loops: CDR1 MNHEY, CDR2 SVGEGT. The DNA for the CDR3 is TGTGCCAGCAGTTCCCGGACTAGGGACACAGATACGCAGTATTTT. Translation gives CASSSRTRDTDTQYF.

The rearrangement links TRBV30 to TRBJ1-2; TRBD1 matches 10 bases. The CDR3 has 14 amino acids. Per germline, CDR1 GTSNPN and CDR2 SVGIG (reference sequence). Trimming at V came to 6 bases and at J to 7 bases, leaving 11 bases not matched to a gene. The CDR3 DNA is TGTGCCTGTACCAGAGACAGGGGGCTCGGTGGCTACACCTTC. It codes for CACTRDRGLGGYTF.

J is TRBJ2-3 and V is TRBV28; D not resolved. CDR1 and CDR2 (germline): MDHEN, SYDVKM. Between the trimmed V and J ends, which lost 3 bases and 4 bases, there was a span of 11 bases. This CDR3 is 14 amino acids long. The CDR3 bases are TGTGCCAGCAGTTTTCGACTCGGAGCAGATACGCAGTATTTT. It translates to CASSFRLGADTQYF.

This chain connects TRBV6-5 to TRBJ1-2; D unresolved. Germline lookup yields CDR1 MNHEY and CDR2 SVGAGI. The CDR3 loop spans 13 amino acids. Trimming stripped 5 bases from V and 0 bases from J, with 7 bases between. Here the CDR3 DNA reads TGTGCCAGCAGTCCTATCACTAACTATGGCTACACCTTC. Its protein is CASSPITNYGYTF.

The chain employs TRBV3-1 (or the pseudogene TRBV3-2) and TRBJ1-1; the D gene is possibly TRBD1 (5 bases). CDR1 and CDR2 (germline): LGHDT, YNNKEL (reference sequence). The CDR3 extends over 18 amino acids. Trimming removed 3 bases at V and 0 bases at J, with 20 bases between. As DNA, the CDR3 is TGTGCCAGCAGCCAGAGTACCAGGGCTTGGGTAATGAACACTGAAGCTTTCTTT. Translation: CASSQSTRAWVMNTEAFF.

This clone was detected once. The J gene is TRBJ1-4, the V gene TRBV25-1; 7 nucleotides agree with TRBD1. Germline V CDR1 and CDR2: MGHDK, SYGVNS. V gave up 0 bases and J gave up 6 bases; unmatched junction bases: 7. CDR3 size: 16 residues. In DNA, the CDR3 is TGTGCCAGCAGTGAATACAGGGGGAGGTTGGATGAAAAACTGTTTTTT. It yields the protein CASSEYRGRLDEKLFF. Supplemented by reference TRBV25-1 and TRBJ1-4, the full variable domain reads EADIYQTPRYLVIGTGKKITLECSQTMGHDKMYWYQQDPGMELHLIHYSYGVNSTEKGDLSSESTVSRIRTEHFPLTLESARPSHTSQYLCASSEYRGRLDEKLFFGSGTQLSVL.

This chain joins TRBV4-3 and TRBJ2-1; 8 positions agree with TRBD2. This CDR3 is 15 amino acids long. Germline trimming cut 4 bases from V and 12 bases from J; bases unmatched to any gene: 14. Germline V gene sequence: CDR1 LGHNA, CDR2 YSLEER. The CDR3 loop reads CASSPTAGDVRVQFF. Here the CDR3 DNA reads TGCGCCAGCAGCCCCACAGCGGGGGACGTCAGGGTGCAGTTCTTC.

This clone occurred once. The V gene is TRBV3-1 (or the pseudogene TRBV3-2), the J gene TRBJ2-7; no reliable D call. The germline V and J ends were trimmed by 4 bases and 2 bases, with 9 bases remaining between them. CDR3 length: 13 amino acids. Germline V gene lookup returns CDR1 LGHDT and CDR2 YNNKEL (reference sequence). This CDR3 reads CASSLRTTYEQYF. CDR3 sequence (DNA): TGTGCCAGCAGCCTTAGAACGACCTACGAGCAGTACTTC.

This clone was detected once. The genes are TRBV2 and TRBJ2-3, with D unresolved. The V gene's germline CDR1 is SNHLY and CDR2 FYNNEI. CDR3 length equals 13 residues. Trimming left V 11 bases short and J 7 bases short, with 19 bases between. The CDR3 protein is CACPGAITNTQYF. CDR3 nucleotides: TGTGCCTGCCCGGGTGCAATCACGAATACGCAGTATTTT.

The chain recombines TRBV30 with TRBJ1-1; D perhaps matches TRBD1 (5 bases). Germline loops: CDR1 GTSNPN, CDR2 SVGIG (reference sequence). The V gene lost 2 bases and the J gene lost 1 base, with 11 bases spanning the gap. The CDR3 extends over 14 amino acids. CDR3 residues: CAWSLAGPNTEAFF. CDR3 sequence (DNA): TGTGCCTGGAGTTTGGCAGGGCCGAACACTGAAGCTTTCTTT. The full variable domain, with the rest looked up from reference TRBV30 and TRBJ1-1, is SQTIHQWPATLVQPVGSPLSLECTVEGTSNPNLYWYRQAAGRGLQLLFYSVGIGQISSEVPQNLSASRPQDRQFILSSKKLLLSDSGFYLCAWSLAGPNTEAFFGQGTRLTVV.

The rearrangement uses TRBV10-1 and TRBJ1-6; D unresolved. V was cut by 0 bases and J by 9 bases, with 24 bases left in between. The V gene's germline CDR1 is WNHNN and CDR2 SYGVQD (reference sequence). There are 19 residues in the CDR3. CDR3 nucleotide sequence: TGCGCCAGCAGTGAGTCACGTAGGGAGGAGGACGGCCAATTTTCACCCCTCCACTTT. It codes for CASSESRREEDGQFSPLHF.

This chain links TRBV18 with TRBJ1-3; 9 bases fit TRBD1. The V gene's germline CDR1 is KGHSH and CDR2 LQKENI. This CDR3 region has 18 residues. V shed 2 bases and J 1 base; nucleotides not matched to a gene: 9. CDR3 in amino acids: CASSPRTGATLSGNTIYF. The CDR3, as DNA: TGTGCCAGCTCACCAAGGACAGGGGCAACCCTGTCTGGAAACACCATATATTTT.

The chain couples TRBV4-3 to TRBJ1-5; D is ambiguous. Trimming cost V 0 bases and J 5 bases, with 14 bases left between them. CDR3 length: 16 residues. Germline values: CDR1 LGHNA, CDR2 YSLEER. In DNA form, the CDR3 reads TGCGCCAGCAGCCAAGATCGGGTAGCTAACTATCAGCCCCAGCATTTT. It is translated as CASSQDRVANYQPQHF.